This entry lists 2 T cell receptor beta chains sequenced from one sample in a study of cytomegalovirus exposure and HLA in healthy donors. Profiling relied on immunoSEQ multiplex PCR, and the TCRdb table lists in-frame clones only, not all of them. The sample records under 250,000 clones, roughly 87% being singletons. Input material: PBMCs. These receptor sequences come from a man aged 18-30 years in good health and CMV-seropositive.

The CDR3 loop reads CASSRGQYNEQFF. The CDR3, as DNA: TGTGCCAGCAGCCGGGGACAGTACAATGAGCAGTTCTTC. The chain has TRBV7-9 and TRBJ2-1; TRBD1 agrees at 7 bases. The J segment lost 4 bases and the V segment lost 5 bases, leaving 2 bases of the junction unmatched. Germline V gene sequence: CDR1 SEHNR, CDR2 FQNEAQ (reference sequence). The CDR3 spans 13 residues.

This chain joins TRBV2 and TRBJ1-1; D is unclear. Germline values: CDR1 SNHLY, CDR2 FYNNEI. Deletions cut 7 bases from V and 1 base from J, with 4 bases between. This CDR3 has 11 amino acids. The CDR3 DNA is TGTGCCAGCACCCGGAACACTGAAGCTTTCTTT. The encoded protein is CASTRNTEAFF.